Shown below are 29 T cell receptor beta chains from a single sample sequenced in a study of CD8 T cells in Susac syndrome. Random hexamers primed reverse transcription of 0.5 to 1 ug RNA. From the immunoSEQ multiplex PCR reads, TCRdb called clonotypes with MiXCR, one entry per CDR3 protein. The sample lists approximately 83,000 distinct CDR3 sequences; around 94% were seen once. The sample consisted of CD8+ T cells from PBMCs. The receptors here all came from a human donor with Susac syndrome.

The chain has TRBV30 and TRBJ2-3, with D perhaps being TRBD1 or TRBD2 (5 bases each). Germline CDR1 reads GTSNPN; CDR2 reads SVGIG (reference sequence). V gave up 4 bases and J gave up 1 base, with 18 bases separating them. The CDR3 has 16 residues. CDR3 in DNA: TGTGCCTGGACCCTTTCCGGGGCGATTGGCACAGATACGCAGTATTTT. This encodes CAWTLSGAIGTDTQYF.

The rearrangement links TRBV27 to TRBJ1-4; a weak D match, TRBD1 (6 bases). Germline CDR1 and CDR2: MNHEY and SMNVEV (reference sequence). The CDR3 consists of 15 residues. Trimming shortened V by 5 bases and J by 4 bases, and 14 bases separated the two germline ends. The CDR3 loop is CASSPGTSINEKLFF. CDR3 in DNA: TGTGCCAGCAGTCCCGGGACATCGATTAATGAAAAACTGTTTTTT.

The chain links TRBV4-3 to TRBJ1-1; the match to TRBD1 covers 7 bases. The CDR3 is 14 residues long. Germline V gives CDR1 LGHNA, CDR2 YSLEER. Trimming removed 4 bases from V and 3 bases from J; junction bases left unmatched: 5. The CDR3 region has the DNA TGCGCCAGCAGCCGTACAGGGGTCGACACTGAAGCTTTCTTT. Its translation: CASSRTGVDTEAFF.

This chain joins TRBV27 and TRBJ2-1; D gene ambiguous. Trimming shortened V by 6 bases and J by 7 bases, and 16 bases separated the two germline ends. The length of the CDR3 is 14 residues. Germline CDR1 reads MNHEY; CDR2 reads SMNVEV (reference sequence). The CDR3 here is CASSANDPWNEQFF. CDR3 bases: TGTGCCAGCAGCGCTAACGACCCTTGGAATGAGCAGTTCTTC.

CDR3 nucleotides: TGTGCCAGCAGTTTTGGCAGCGAGGCGGACGAGCAGTACTTC. Protein sequence: CASSFGSEADEQYF. This chain joins TRBV28 and TRBJ2-7; D gene unclear. Germline V gene sequence: CDR1 MDHEN, CDR2 SYDVKM. The CDR3 sequence is 14 residues long. The germline V and J ends were trimmed by 3 bases and 5 bases, with 14 bases remaining between them.

Only one count was recorded for this clonotype. V gene TRBV25-1 combines with J gene TRBJ1-2; D is ambiguous. V was trimmed by 2 bases and J by 5 bases, leaving 12 bases between them. Looked up from germline, CDR1 is MGHDK and CDR2 is SYGVNS. The CDR3 spans 14 residues. The CDR3 nucleotides read TGTGCCAGCAGTGAACCCTCGGCCTTGTATGGCTACACCTTC. It translates to CASSEPSALYGYTF.

The V and J genes are TRBV20-1 and TRBJ2-1; unclear D gene. V shed 5 bases and J shed 7 bases, with 12 bases lying between them. Germline CDR1 reads DFQATT; CDR2 reads SNEGSKA (reference sequence). This CDR3 has 12 residues. The CDR3 nucleotides are TGCAGTGCTGTCGCCTTGGGAAATGAGCAGTTCTTC. This sequence encodes CSAVALGNEQFF.

The chain uses TRBV18 and TRBJ1-1; D is uncertain. Trimming took 4 bases from V and 6 from J, leaving 9 bases between them. The CDR3 is made up of 12 amino acids. Germline CDR1 reads KGHSH; CDR2 reads LQKENI. Here the CDR3 DNA reads TGTGCCAGCTCACAAGGGTGGGCTGAAGCTTTCTTT. Its protein is CASSQGWAEAFF.

V and J are TRBV12-3 or TRBV12-4 and TRBJ2-7; D remains unclear. This CDR3 is built from 13 residues. The germline V and J ends were trimmed by 5 bases and 0 bases, with 8 bases remaining between them. The chain's CDR3 is CASSPRSSYEQYF. The CDR3 DNA reads as TGTGCCAGCAGTCCCAGGAGCTCCTACGAGCAGTACTTC.

The table lists this clonotype with a few counts. This sequence joins TRBV16 and TRBJ2-1; D ambiguous. V lost 2 bases and J lost 5, with 1 base in between. The CDR3 has 11 residues. Germline loops: CDR1 KGHSY, CDR2 FQNENV. The CDR3 bases are TGTGCCAGCAGCCAAAACAATGAGCAGTTCTTC. It encodes CASSQNNEQFF.

J is TRBJ1-5 and V is TRBV28; D unresolved. The V end lost 2 bases, the J end lost 3 bases, and 11 bases lay between the germline ends. CDR1 and CDR2 (germline): MDHEN, SYDVKM. The CDR3 has 15 amino acids. CDR3 loop: CASSLVTATNQPQHF. CDR3 DNA sequence: TGTGCCAGCAGTTTAGTTACAGCTACCAATCAGCCCCAGCATTTT. The full variable domain, in which reference TRBV28 and TRBJ1-5 provide the parts outside the CDR3, is DVKVTQSSRYLVKRTGEKVFLECVQDMDHENMFWYRQDPGLGLRLIYFSYDVKMKEKGDIPEGYSVSREKKERFSLILESASTNQTSMYLCASSLVTATNQPQHFGDGTRLSIL.

The chain couples TRBV7-6 to TRBJ2-3, with D perhaps TRBD2 (5 bases). Germline-derived CDR1 and CDR2 are SGHVS and FNYEAQ. The V and J ends lost 5 bases and 2 bases respectively, with 17 bases between them. This CDR3 has 16 residues. DNA for the CDR3: TGTGCCAGCAGCGCCGGGGTCCTCTTGGACACAGATACGCAGTATTTT. Translated: CASSAGVLLDTDTQYF.

The chain carries TRBV19 and TRBJ2-3; 8 bases match TRBD2. CDR1 is LNHDA and CDR2 is SQIVND in the germline V gene (reference sequence). This CDR3 region has 16 residues. Trimming cost V 5 bases and J 3 bases; bases outside gene matches: 10. CDR3 loop: CASSSGTRRLTDTQYF. The CDR3 DNA sequence: TGTGCCAGTAGTTCTGGGACTAGGAGGCTTACAGATACGCAGTATTTT. Looking up the rest from reference TRBV19 and TRBJ2-3 gives the full variable domain: DGGITQSPKYLFRKEGQNVTLSCEQNLNHDAMYWYRQDPGQGLRLIYYSQIVNDFQKGDIAEGYSVSREKKESFPLTVTSAQKNPTAFYLCASSSGTRRLTDTQYFGPGTRLTVL.

The gene calls are TRBV3-1 and TRBJ1-2, with a weak D call TRBD1 (5 bases). Germline V CDR1 and CDR2: LGHDT, YNNKEL (reference sequence). Trimming took off 4 bases at V and 6 bases at J, with 21 bases between the two ends. The CDR3 loop spans 16 amino acids. As DNA, the CDR3 is TGTGCCAGCAGCCCCCTCGGGGCATTCGACCGAGATGGCTACACCTTC. Protein product: CASSPLGAFDRDGYTF.

The chain has TRBV29-1 and TRBJ1-5; D not resolved. The ends were cut back, 5 bases at V and 6 bases at J, with 11 bases in the middle. The CDR3 loop spans 12 amino acids. Per the germline V gene, CDR1 is SQVTM and CDR2 is ANQGSEA. As DNA, the CDR3 is TGCAGCGTTCGGTTGGGGATTCAGCCCCAGCATTTT. It yields the protein CSVRLGIQPQHF.

The V and J genes are TRBV24-1 and TRBJ2-7; 7 nucleotides match TRBD2. The V and J ends lost 8 bases and 3 bases, in that order; junction bases with no gene match: 12. This CDR3 comprises 15 residues. Germline V CDR1 and CDR2: KGHDR, SFDVKD. This CDR3 is CATTPGLPLDYEQYF. The CDR3 DNA reads TGTGCCACCACACCGGGACTACCACTCGACTACGAGCAGTACTTC.

The chain couples TRBV4-2 to TRBJ1-6; 7 nucleotides match TRBD1. The germline gives CDR1 LGHNA, CDR2 YNFKEQ. Unmatched junction bases numbered 8, after V lost 4 bases and J lost 5 bases. The CDR3 consists of 16 residues. The CDR3 DNA is TGTGCCAGCAGCCTAACGGGGACAGAGAATAATTCACCCCTCCACTTT. Translated: CASSLTGTENNSPLHF.

The J gene is TRBJ1-4, the V gene TRBV29-1, with D tentatively TRBD1 (5 bases). CDR3 length: 15 amino acids. Trimming removed 7 bases at V and 8 bases at J, with 23 bases between. From germline, CDR1 is SQVTM and CDR2 ANQGSEA. The CDR3: CSAVLGVRVDEKLFF. The CDR3 DNA follows: TGCAGCGCCGTATTGGGGGTGAGGGTTGACGAAAAACTGTTTTTT. The complete variable domain, with remaining parts taken from reference TRBV29-1 and TRBJ1-4, reads SAVISQKPSRDICQRGTSLTIQCQVDSQVTMMFWYRQQPGQSLTLIATANQGSEATYESGFVIDKFPISRPNLTFSTLTVSNMSPEDSSIYLCSAVLGVRVDEKLFFGSGTQLSVL.

CDR3 residues: CASSHSGVTYEQYF. In DNA form, the CDR3 reads TGTGCCAGCAGCCATAGCGGGGTAACCTACGAGCAGTACTTC. V is TRBV3-1 and J is TRBJ2-7; 8 bases are a match to TRBD2. The CDR3 contains 14 residues. The germline V gene encodes CDR1 LGHDT and CDR2 YNNKEL (reference sequence). Trimming took 3 bases from V and 2 from J; bases not matched to a gene: 3.

This chain links TRBV29-1 with TRBJ2-3; D uncertain. Trimming removed 3 bases at V and 4 bases at J, with 11 bases between. The CDR3 sequence is 13 residues long. Germline CDR1 is SQVTM and CDR2 is ANQGSEA. CDR3 loop: CSVEVLVADTQYF. CDR3 DNA: TGCAGCGTTGAGGTTCTAGTGGCAGATACGCAGTATTTT.

V is TRBV20-1 and J is TRBJ2-5; tentative D call: TRBD1 (6 bases). Trimming took 0 bases from V and 3 from J, leaving 11 bases between them. The CDR3 length is 14 residues. Germline V gives CDR1 DFQATT, CDR2 SNEGSKA (reference sequence). The CDR3 region is CSARDWYREETQYF. In DNA form, the CDR3 reads TGCAGTGCTAGAGATTGGTACAGGGAAGAGACCCAGTACTTC.

The chain recombines TRBV5-4 with TRBJ2-7, with a tentative D call TRBD2 (5 bases). The CDR3 extends over 12 amino acids. Trimming took 4 bases from V and 2 from J, leaving 7 bases between them. Germline CDR1 reads SGHNT; CDR2 reads YYREEE (reference sequence). CDR3 sequence (DNA): TGTGCCAGCAGCGTCGGGGCCTACGAGCAGTACTTC. It is translated as CASSVGAYEQYF.

This sequence joins TRBV25-1 and TRBJ1-1, with 8 positions matching TRBD1. Looked up from germline, CDR1 is MGHDK and CDR2 is SYGVNS. V gave up 0 bases and J gave up 0 bases; unmatched junction bases: 0. The CDR3 sequence is 15 residues long. CDR3 nucleotides: TGTGCCAGCAGTGAATACAGGGGGCTGAACACTGAAGCTTTCTTT. This translates into CASSEYRGLNTEAFF.

This clonotype was seen just once. This chain links TRBV30 with TRBJ2-3; 8 bases align to TRBD2. The V gene end was trimmed by 7 bases and the J gene end by 2 bases; junction bases not matched to a gene: 8. The CDR3 totals 14 residues. Germline CDR1 is GTSNPN and CDR2 is SVGIG (reference sequence). The CDR3 DNA sequence: TGTGCCTCCACGGGAGCGGGGGACACAGATACGCAGTATTTT. Translating gives CASTGAGDTDTQYF.

V and J are TRBV27 and TRBJ2-1; TRBD2 aligns across 9 bases. Trimming took 6 bases from V and 9 from J; bases not matched to a gene: 6. The CDR3 is 13 residues long. Germline V lookup: CDR1 MNHEY, CDR2 SMNVEV (reference sequence). Written as DNA, the CDR3 is TGTGCCAGCAGCCCGACTAGCGGACGTGAGCAGTTCTTC. Protein product: CASSPTSGREQFF.

The chain recombines TRBV7-9 with TRBJ2-7; weak D call: TRBD2 (5 bases). In germline, CDR1 is SEHNR, CDR2 FQNEAQ (reference sequence). This CDR3 comprises 14 residues. V was trimmed by 4 bases and J by 2 bases, leaving 12 bases between them. CDR3 sequence (DNA): TGTGCCAGCAGCTCCCCCGGGAACCCCTACGAGCAGTACTTC. Its protein product is CASSSPGNPYEQYF.

J is TRBJ2-2 and V is TRBV3-1; no firm D call. Germline CDR1 is LGHDT and CDR2 is YNNKEL (reference sequence). Trimming pared 1 base from V and 5 bases from J, leaving 8 bases between. The CDR3 consists of 14 residues. CDR3 DNA: TGTGCCAGCAGCCAAGGGCAGACGACCGGGGAGCTGTTTTTT. Translating it yields CASSQGQTTGELFF.

This chain links TRBV7-9 with TRBJ1-2; a possible D gene is TRBD1 (5 bases). The CDR3 loop spans 13 amino acids. V lost 5 bases and J lost 7, with 14 bases in between. CDR1 SEHNR and CDR2 FQNEAQ come from the germline V gene (reference sequence). CDR3 DNA: TGTGCCAGCAGCCCAGGGCAGGGCGCTGGCTACACCTTC. Its translation: CASSPGQGAGYTF. Supplemented by reference TRBV7-9 and TRBJ1-2, the full variable domain reads DTGVSQNPRHKITKRGQNVTFRCDPISEHNRLYWYRQTLGQGPEFLTYFQNEAQLEKSRLLSDRFSAERPKGSFSTLEIQRTEQGDSAMYLCASSPGQGAGYTFGSGTRLTVV.

This clonotype was recorded only once. The chain is built from TRBV11-2 and TRBJ2-3; D could derive from TRBD1 or TRBD2 (6 bases each). Germline V CDR1 and CDR2: SGHAT, FQNNGV. CDR3 length: 16 amino acids. The germline V and J ends were trimmed by 4 bases and 3 bases, with 17 bases remaining between them. The CDR3 coding sequence is TGTGCCAGCAGCTCAGTGGGGGGCGTAAAGACAGATACGCAGTATTTT. This codes for CASSSVGGVKTDTQYF. Filled out from reference TRBV11-2 and TRBJ2-3, the complete variable domain reads EAGVAQSPRYKIIEKRQSVAFWCNPISGHATLYWYQQILGQGPKLLIQFQNNGVVDDSQLPKDRFSAERLKGVDSTLKIQPAKLEDSAVYLCASSSVGGVKTDTQYFGPGTRLTVL.